The present TCR beta chain was sequenced within a study of T cells in women clearing cervical HPV infection. As for the study in general: No precancer developed; the control's incident HPV16 infection cleared within 12 months. Cases' blood sampling followed lesion detection by median about 150 days (90 to 200).

Trimming took 7 bases from V and 0 from J, leaving 14 bases between them. CDR1 and CDR2 from the germline V gene are SGHRS and YFSETQ. The CDR3 consists of 16 residues. General study points: Effector/memory and HPV-specific T cells were not isolated, and association timing is unknown. T-cell numbers per sample were unknown and may explain richness differences.

About this clone itself: No antigen is known for it. The read gets to within 3 residues of the CDR3 end, and the germline J gene fills in the rest.

Clones were read by immunoSEQ multiplex PCR, and TCRdb kept only the in-frame ones, dropping some. The table counts tens of thousands of clones; about 6.1% lies in the top ten. The source is a woman between 18 and 69 years old with a cervical HPV16 infection that either progressed to CIN3+ or cleared (not recorded which). What was sequenced was blood buffy coat. V is TRBV5-1 and J is TRBJ1-6; weak D call: TRBD1 (5 bases). The part of the CDR3 DNA that was read is TGCGCCAGCTCCGAGGGGCTTAGCTCCTATAATTCACCC. Translated, it gives CASSEGLSSYNSP. The entire CDR3 protein reads CASSEGLSSYNSPLHF.